These T cell receptor beta chains were read from a single sample in a study of human T cells and chemical hapten exposure. TCRdb passed the 5' RACE reads through MiXCR, listing each CDR3 protein once. The sample has around 80,000 distinct CDR3 sequences, approximately 15% seen once. The receptor source for this set is a female donor in good health. Each CDR3 is given with its conserved first and last residue. Fields, in order: D gene, J gene, clone size, V gene, CDR3 protein, CDR3 DNA. D genes are given only for firm matches. Clone size is not always given. Where it is, it says once, few, many or a class for expanded clones.

>.|TRBJ1-1|many|TRBV3-1
CASSQGNQGLASRTEAFF
TGTGCCAGCAGCCAAGGGAACCAGGGATTGGCCAGCCGCACTGAAGCTTTCTTT
>.|TRBJ2-2|few|TRBV6-2/TRBV6-3
CASSGGALSGELFF
TGTGCCAGCAGTGGCGGGGCTTTATCCGGGGAGCTGTTTTTT
>.|TRBJ1-6|.|TRBV10-3
CAISGRVDSPLHF
TGTGCCATCAGTGGCAGGGTGGACTCACCCCTCCACTTT
>TRBD1|TRBJ2-1|.|TRBV7-9
CASSHRTGGPYNEQFF
TGTGCCAGCAGCCATCGTACAGGGGGTCCCTACAATGAGCAGTTCTTC
>TRBD2|TRBJ2-1|few|TRBV6-5
CASQPRGDFPYNEQFF
TGTGCCAGCCAACCCCGGGGGGATTTCCCCTACAATGAGCAGTTCTTC
>.|TRBJ1-1|.|TRBV29-1
CSVVRTGGEAFF
TGCAGCGTTGTACGGACCGGAGGCGAAGCTTTCTTT
>.|TRBJ1-2|.|TRBV6-1
CASSERARAEGYTF
TGTGCCAGCAGTGAAAGGGCACGGGCTGAGGGCTACACCTTC
>TRBD1|TRBJ2-1|once|TRBV27
CASSIDRVYYNEQFF
TGTGCCAGCAGCATCGACAGGGTTTACTACAATGAGCAGTTCTTC
>TRBD1|TRBJ1-2|many|TRBV4-3
CASSQARTGGYGYTF
TGCGCCAGCAGCCAAGCCCGGACAGGGGGCTATGGCTACACCTTC
>.|TRBJ2-3|.|TRBV7-8
CASSGRTGGTDTQYF
TGTGCCAGCAGCGGTCGGACGGGAGGCACAGATACGCAGTATTTT
>TRBD2|TRBJ2-1|few|TRBV4-1
CASSPTAGGWNNEQFF
TGCGCCAGCAGCCCGACAGCGGGGGGATGGAACAATGAGCAGTTCTTC
>TRBD2|TRBJ2-3|.|TRBV24-1
CATSDQRGPSTDTQYF
TGTGCCACCAGTGACCAGCGGGGCCCTAGCACAGATACGCAGTATTTT
>.|TRBJ2-5|.|TRBV23-1
CASSHLSGTLKQETQYF
TGCGCCAGCAGTCATCTTTCTGGGACACTTAAACAAGAGACCCAGTACTTC
>.|TRBJ1-2|.|TRBV10-3
CAISGTGAYGYTF
TGTGCCATCAGTGGCACGGGGGCTTATGGCTACACCTTC
>.|TRBJ1-2|.|TRBV5-4
CASSLGQSNYGYTF
TGTGCCAGCAGCTTGGGACAGTCAAACTATGGCTACACCTTC
>TRBD1|TRBJ2-3|.|TRBV19
CASSSGQGMTDTQYF
TGTGCCAGTAGTTCCGGACAGGGGATGACGGATACGCAGTATTTT
>.|TRBJ1-5|few|TRBV6-6
CASSYSDNSNQPQHF
TGTGCCAGCAGTTACTCGGACAATAGCAATCAGCCCCAGCATTTT
>.|TRBJ2-7|.|TRBV20-1
CSAPRGLTYEQYF
TGCAGTGCCCCTCGAGGTCTTACTTACGAGCAGTACTTC
>TRBD1|TRBJ2-7|.|TRBV5-1
CASSRGQGRYEQYF
TGCGCCAGCAGCCGAGGACAGGGAAGATACGAGCAGTACTTC
>.|TRBJ2-7|many|TRBV7-8
CASSPGVLGGEQYF
TGTGCCAGCAGCCCCGGGGTCTTAGGCGGCGAGCAGTACTTC
>TRBD1|TRBJ2-1|.|TRBV30
CAWSVQGGYSYNEQFF
TGTGCCTGGAGTGTTCAAGGGGGCTACTCCTACAATGAGCAGTTCTTC
>.|TRBJ2-4|.|TRBV2
CASSGVAVAKNIQYF
TGTGCCAGCAGTGGGGTAGCAGTAGCCAAAAACATTCAGTACTTC
>.|TRBJ2-5|.|TRBV30
CAWSVGGTQYF
TGTGCCTGGAGTGTTGGGGGGACCCAGTACTTC